There are many counts of the clone carrying this T cell receptor beta chain. Its antigen is not known. Previously described methods and listed TCR primers were used for bulk TCR libraries. One entry per CDR3 protein, called by TCRdb with MiXCR from the PCR reads. The sample has about 320,000 distinct CDR3 sequences, roughly 23% seen once. These data are taken from a study of molecular identifiers for immune sequencing clone quantification. The study's findings and limits: Clones that had above 20 RNA copies took up over 99% of effector molecules but under 1% in naive cells.

The naive CD8 libraries originated from between roughly 18,000 and 1,000,000 sorted cells and drew on 10%, 30% or 50% RNA. Sorting selected naive CD8 T cells with a CD8+CD4-CCR7+CD45RA+ phenotype. Trimming cost V 2 bases and J 5 bases, with 10 bases left between them. Per germline, CDR1 GTSNPN and CDR2 SVGIG (reference sequence). This CDR3 has 13 residues. The V gene is TRBV30, the J gene TRBJ1-5; D is unresolved. Sequencing was done on a sample of naive CD8+ T cells from blood, with Jurkat cell RNA spiked in. Sample subset: FACS-sorted CD8+CD4-CCR7+CD45RA+ naive T cells. The sequence derives from a human donor in good health. Some libraries in this study had Jurkat cell RNA spiked in. The DNA of the CDR3 is TGTGCCTGGAGTCACGGAATGTATCAGCCCCAGCATTTT. Translating it yields CAWSHGMYQPQHF.